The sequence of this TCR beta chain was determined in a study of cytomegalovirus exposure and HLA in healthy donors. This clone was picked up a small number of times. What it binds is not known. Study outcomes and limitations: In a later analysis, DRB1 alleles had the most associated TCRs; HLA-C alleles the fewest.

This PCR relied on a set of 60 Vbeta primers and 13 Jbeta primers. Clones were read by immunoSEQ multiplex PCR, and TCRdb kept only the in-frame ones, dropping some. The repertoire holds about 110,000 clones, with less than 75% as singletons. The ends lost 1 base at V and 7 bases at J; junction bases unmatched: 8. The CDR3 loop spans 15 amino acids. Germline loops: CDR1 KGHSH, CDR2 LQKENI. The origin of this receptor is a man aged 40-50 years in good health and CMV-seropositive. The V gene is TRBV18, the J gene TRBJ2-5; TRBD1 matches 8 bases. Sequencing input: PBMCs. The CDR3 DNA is TGTGCCAGCTCACCACAGGCAGGGGGCGTTGTGACCCAGTACTTC. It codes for CASSPQAGGVVTQYF.